This T cell receptor beta chain was observed in a study of shared clonotypes between healthy human individuals. Study background: Each donor contributed plates that comprised three CD4 naive, three CD4 memory, two CD8 naive and one CD8 memory.

This clone was recorded once. Only in-frame clones appear in the TCRdb table, and some are missing; sequencing was by immunoSEQ multiplex PCR. The data hold about 2.3 million clones, with around 93% observed a single time. Investigators divided CD4+ cells into CD45RA+ naive and CD45RA-negative memory subsets. Sequences were obtained from naive CD4+ T cells from PBMCs. Sample subset: CD45RA+ positively selected. The sequence was obtained from a man aged 18-30 years in good health. Some clones in this sample may be carry-over from other donors' samples.

The CDR3 DNA reads as TGTGCCAGCAGCCCGTGGCTGCAGGGGGCAGACTACGAGCAGTACTTC. Translation gives CASSPWLQGADYEQYF. The chain recombines TRBV28 with TRBJ2-7; 8 bases match TRBD1. The CDR3 length is 16 residues. Germline CDR1 is MDHEN and CDR2 is SYDVKM. Germline trimming cut 6 bases from V and 3 bases from J; bases unmatched to any gene: 13.